This T cell receptor beta chain was sequenced for a study of shared T cell receptors in the human thymus. Germline CDR1 reads GTSNPN; CDR2 reads SVGIG (reference sequence). CDR3 size: 15 residues. V shed 3 bases, J shed 4 bases, and the junction held 8 bases outside the gene matches. Sequencing used immunoSEQ multiplex PCR; TCRdb keeps in-frame clones, though not all of them. The data contain over 450,000 clones, approximately 78% of them singletons. This same sample was also taken into another study, of human thymus T cells. That work adds: Thymus tissue for the work was resected from patients undergoing corrective heart surgery. Among thymic and blood repertoires, usage of V and J genes appeared biased. In unrelated individuals, thymic repertoires overlapped highly, according to related research.

This TCR came from a boy under two years old with a congenital heart defect. This chain uses TRBV30 with TRBJ2-1; 8 bases align to TRBD2. The sequencing sample was made of thymocytes. Here the CDR3 DNA reads TGTGCCTGGAGCTCCGGGACTAGGACGTACAATGAGCAGTTCTTC. Amino acids: CAWSSGTRTYNEQFF.